Each of the 17 T cell receptor gamma chains below was sequenced from the same sample in a study of Vδ1+ human thymocytes. Findings of the study overall: In the thymus, TRG and TRD repertoires looked highly polyclonal with Gaussian CDR3 lengths.

No antigen has been assigned to these receptors. Extracted RNA was reverse transcribed into cDNA. Multiplex PCR used pooled V-gene forward primers and a constant-region reverse primer to amplify CDR3s. TCRdb reran clone calling via CATT on the multiplex PCR reads. This table has some 37,000 gamma-chain clones, over 20% appearing once. The specimen sequenced was Vdelta1+ gamma-delta thymocytes from the thymus. Subset noted: FACS-sorted CD3+ TCRalphabeta- TCRVdelta1+ TCRVdelta2- thymocytes. Receptors were obtained from a girl less than two years old who had congenital heart surgery.

The V and J genes are TRGV3 and TRGJ1 or TRGJ2. Trimming at V came to 4 bases and at J to 7 bases, leaving 10 bases not matched to a gene. This CDR3 contains 13 residues. CDR1 is VTNTFY, CDR2 YDVSTARD, per germline (reference sequence). The CDR3 loop is CATWEGLSYKKLF. CDR3 bases: TGTGCCACCTGGGAGGGCTTATCCTATAAGAAACTCTTT.

This rearrangement joins TRGV9 to TRGJ1 or TRGJ2. Germline-derived CDR1 and CDR2 are GITISATS and ISYDGTV (reference sequence). This CDR3 has 14 residues. V lost 2 bases, J lost 6 bases, and 10 bases stayed unmatched. CDR3: CALWEGGYAYKKLF. The CDR3 region has the DNA TGTGCCTTGTGGGAGGGGGGATATGCTTATAAGAAACTCTTT.

The gene calls are TRGV8 and TRGJ1 or TRGJ2. The CDR3 loop spans 14 amino acids. Trimming at V came to 1 base and at J to 5 bases, leaving 8 bases not matched to a gene. Germline lookup yields CDR1 VENAVY and CDR2 YDSYNSRV. CDR3 sequence: CATWDRGRDYKKLF. The CDR3 DNA reads as TGTGCCACCTGGGATAGAGGGAGAGATTATAAGAAACTCTTT.

This chain connects TRGV2 to TRGJ1 or TRGJ2. The trim removed 5 bases at V and 9 bases at J, leaving 7 bases unmatched. This CDR3 contains 11 residues. Germline-derived CDR1 and CDR2 are EGSNGY and YDSYNSKV. The CDR3 is CATWARSKKLF. The CDR3 DNA follows: TGTGCCACCTGGGCCAGGAGTAAGAAACTCTTT.

The chain couples TRGV3 to TRGJ1 or TRGJ2. The CDR3 covers 13 residues. Germline trimming cut 0 bases from V and 6 bases from J; bases unmatched to any gene: 5. CDR1 is VTNTFY, CDR2 YDVSTARD, per germline (reference sequence). CDR3 sequence (DNA): TGTGCCACCTGGGACAGGATAGGTTATAAGAAACTCTTT. Translating gives CATWDRIGYKKLF.

The rearrangement uses TRGV3 and TRGJ1 or TRGJ2. Looked up from germline, CDR1 is VTNTFY and CDR2 is YDVSTARD (reference sequence). The CDR3 loop spans 15 amino acids. The J segment lost 5 bases and the V segment lost 3 bases, leaving 13 bases of the junction unmatched. CDR3 sequence: CATWDGQGRDYKKLF. The CDR3 DNA sequence: TGTGCCACCTGGGACGGGCAAGGCCGGGATTATAAGAAACTCTTT.

This chain links TRGV2 with TRGJ1 or TRGJ2. The V gene end was trimmed by 2 bases and the J gene end by 8 bases; junction bases not matched to a gene: 6. This CDR3 has 12 residues. Germline CDR1 EGSNGY, CDR2 YDSYNSKV. The CDR3 nucleotides read TGTGCCACCTGGGACGTAACAGATAAGAAACTCTTT. This codes for CATWDVTDKKLF.

A word on this clone: A much larger clone lies a single base off, so this may be a read error. The identical CDR3 is also encoded by other nucleotide sequences in the sample. The chain links TRGV9 to TRGJ1 or TRGJ2. J lost 4 bases, V lost 0 bases, and 6 bases had no gene match. The CDR3 has 14 residues. Germline CDR1 is GITISATS and CDR2 is ISYDGTV (reference sequence). CDR3 amino acids: CALWEVKGYYKKLF. The CDR3 DNA follows: TGTGCCTTGTGGGAGGTGAAGGGGTATTATAAGAAACTCTTT.

This chain uses TRGV8 with TRGJ1 or TRGJ2. Per the germline V gene, CDR1 is VENAVY and CDR2 is YDSYNSRV. CDR3 length equals 15 residues. With 5 bases clipped from V and 3 bases from J, the junction kept 13 bases outside the gene matches. In DNA form, the CDR3 reads TGTGCCACCTGGGCTAACACACCGCCTTATTATAAGAAACTCTTT. This encodes CATWANTPPYYKKLF.

This clone was observed a handful of times. J is TRGJP1 and V is TRGV3. V trimming: 3 bases; J trimming: 7 bases; junction bases outside the gene matches: 5. CDR3 size: 13 residues. Per the germline V gene, CDR1 is VTNTFY and CDR2 is YDVSTARD (reference sequence). CDR3 protein: CATWDYGGWFKIF. CDR3 DNA: TGTGCCACCTGGGACTATGGTGGTTGGTTCAAGATATTT.

This chain links TRGV2 with TRGJP. V gave up 4 bases and J gave up 5 bases; unmatched junction bases: 5. In germline, CDR1 is EGSNGY, CDR2 YDSYNSKV. This CDR3 is 16 amino acids long. CDR3 DNA: TGTGCCACCTGGGAGTCCAAAGAGTTGGGCAAAAAAATCAAGGTATTT. Amino acids: CATWESKELGKKIKVF.

Comments on this clone: A single base separates this from a much larger clone, so it may be a read error. Distinct nucleotide sequences in the sample also encode this CDR3. V usage is TRGV3 and J usage is TRGJ1 or TRGJ2. CDR3 length equals 12 residues. The V gene's germline CDR1 is VTNTFY and CDR2 YDVSTARD (reference sequence). J was trimmed by 8 bases and V by 0 bases; bases with no gene match: 4. The CDR3 DNA reads as TGTGCCACCTGGGACAGGCGGCATAAGAAACTCTTT. Translated, it gives CATWDRRHKKLF.

The chain couples TRGV2 to TRGJ1 or TRGJ2. V lost 1 base, J lost 3 bases, and 12 bases stayed unmatched. There are 16 residues in the CDR3. Germline V lookup: CDR1 EGSNGY, CDR2 YDSYNSKV. In DNA, the CDR3 is TGTGCCACCTGGGACGGTATCGGGAAGTGTTATTATAAGAAACTCTTT. It translates to CATWDGIGKCYYKKLF.

With regard to this clone: In the same sample, other DNA sequences code for this CDR3. This rearrangement joins TRGV3 to TRGJ1 or TRGJ2. Germline assignment: CDR1 VTNTFY and CDR2 YDVSTARD (reference sequence). The CDR3 covers 13 residues. V shed 3 bases and J 7 bases; nucleotides not matched to a gene: 9. The CDR3 sequence: CATWDRLGYKKLF. The CDR3 nucleotides are TGTGCCACCTGGGACCGGCTAGGGTATAAGAAACTCTTT.

In this sample, this clone turned up a few times. The V and J genes are TRGV2 and TRGJ1 or TRGJ2. Germline CDR1 is EGSNGY and CDR2 is YDSYNSKV. J was trimmed by 0 bases and V by 0 bases; bases with no gene match: 8. This CDR3 spans 16 amino acids. The chain's CDR3 is CATWDGSPSNYYKKLF. CDR3 DNA: TGTGCCACCTGGGACGGGAGCCCGTCGAATTATTATAAGAAACTCTTT.

This clone was counted only a few times. The chain links TRGV9 to TRGJ1 or TRGJ2. Germline CDR1 and CDR2: GITISATS and ISYDGTV (reference sequence). V lost 5 bases and J lost 2; bases outside the gene matches: 9. This CDR3 region has 14 residues. The CDR3: CALWAVEDYYKKLF. The DNA of the CDR3 is TGTGCCTTGTGGGCCGTAGAGGATTATTATAAGAAACTCTTT.

Points on this clone: A read error may account for a junction end that differs from germline. The gene calls are TRGV4 and TRGJ1 or TRGJ2. The CDR3 totals 15 residues. Germline lookup yields CDR1 EGSTGY and CDR2 YDSYTSSV. DNA of the CDR3: TGTGCCACCTGGAATGGGCCGGGAAATTATTATAAGAAACTCTTT. Residues: CATWNGPGNYYKKLF.